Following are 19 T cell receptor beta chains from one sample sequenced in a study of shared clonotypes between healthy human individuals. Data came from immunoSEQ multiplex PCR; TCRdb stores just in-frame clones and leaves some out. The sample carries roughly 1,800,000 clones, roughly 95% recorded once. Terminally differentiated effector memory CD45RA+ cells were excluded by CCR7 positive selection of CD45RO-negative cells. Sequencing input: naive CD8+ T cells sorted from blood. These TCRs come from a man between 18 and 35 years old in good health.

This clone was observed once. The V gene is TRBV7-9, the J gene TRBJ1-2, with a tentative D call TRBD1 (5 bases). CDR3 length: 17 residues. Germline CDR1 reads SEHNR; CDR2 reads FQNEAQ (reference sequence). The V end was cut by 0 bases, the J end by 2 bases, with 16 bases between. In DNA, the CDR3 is TGTGCCAGCAGCTTAGCATCTCTAGGTCCAGGGAACTATGGCTACACCTTC. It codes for CASSLASLGPGNYGYTF.

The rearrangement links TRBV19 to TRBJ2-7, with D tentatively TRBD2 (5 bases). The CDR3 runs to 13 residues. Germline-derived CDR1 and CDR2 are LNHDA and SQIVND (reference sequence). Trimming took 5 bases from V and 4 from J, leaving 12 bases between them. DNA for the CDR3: TGTGCCAGTAGTTGGACTTTCCGTTACGAGCAGTACTTC. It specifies CASSWTFRYEQYF.

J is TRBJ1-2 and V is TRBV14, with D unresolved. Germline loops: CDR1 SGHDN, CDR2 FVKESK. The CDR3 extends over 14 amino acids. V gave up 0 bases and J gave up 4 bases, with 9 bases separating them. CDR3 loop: CASSQDQTGYGYTF. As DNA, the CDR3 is TGTGCCAGCAGCCAAGATCAGACCGGCTATGGCTACACCTTC.

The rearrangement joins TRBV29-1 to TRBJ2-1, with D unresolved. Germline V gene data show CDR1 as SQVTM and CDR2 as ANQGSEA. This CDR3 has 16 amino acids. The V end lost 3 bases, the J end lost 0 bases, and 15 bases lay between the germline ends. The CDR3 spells CSVEGSEEDSYNEQFF. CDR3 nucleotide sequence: TGCAGCGTTGAGGGTTCGGAAGAAGACTCCTACAATGAGCAGTTCTTC.

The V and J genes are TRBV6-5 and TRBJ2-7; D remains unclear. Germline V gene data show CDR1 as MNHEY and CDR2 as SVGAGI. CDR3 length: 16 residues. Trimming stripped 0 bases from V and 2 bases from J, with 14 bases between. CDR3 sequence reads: CASSYSTGEMAYEQYF. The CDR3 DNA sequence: TGTGCCAGCAGTTACTCGACTGGGGAAATGGCCTACGAGCAGTACTTC.

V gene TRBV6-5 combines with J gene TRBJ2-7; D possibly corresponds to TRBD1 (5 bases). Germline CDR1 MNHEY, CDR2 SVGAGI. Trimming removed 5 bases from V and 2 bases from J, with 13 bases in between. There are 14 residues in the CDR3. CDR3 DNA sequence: TGTGCCAGCAGTAGGGGCGAGTGGCCCTACGAGCAGTACTTC. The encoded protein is CASSRGEWPYEQYF.

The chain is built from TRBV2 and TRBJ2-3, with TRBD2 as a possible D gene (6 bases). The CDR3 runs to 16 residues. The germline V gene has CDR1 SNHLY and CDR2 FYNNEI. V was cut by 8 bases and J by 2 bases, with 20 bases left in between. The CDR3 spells CASGGMTSISTDTQYF. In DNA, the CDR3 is TGTGCCAGCGGGGGTATGACTAGTATTTCCACAGATACGCAGTATTTT.

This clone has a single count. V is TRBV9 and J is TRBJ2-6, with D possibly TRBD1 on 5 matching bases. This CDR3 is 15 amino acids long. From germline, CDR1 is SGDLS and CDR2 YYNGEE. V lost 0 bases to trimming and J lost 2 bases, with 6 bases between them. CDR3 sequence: CASSVAGTGANVLTF. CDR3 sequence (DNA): TGTGCCAGCAGCGTAGCAGGGACTGGGGCCAACGTCCTGACTTTC.

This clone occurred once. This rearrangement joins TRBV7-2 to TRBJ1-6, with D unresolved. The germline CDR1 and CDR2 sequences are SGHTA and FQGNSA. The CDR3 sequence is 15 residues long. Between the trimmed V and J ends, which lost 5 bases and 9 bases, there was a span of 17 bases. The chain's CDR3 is CASSPVGSRGSPLHF. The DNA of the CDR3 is TGTGCCAGCAGCCCAGTGGGGAGTCGGGGTTCACCCCTCCACTTT.

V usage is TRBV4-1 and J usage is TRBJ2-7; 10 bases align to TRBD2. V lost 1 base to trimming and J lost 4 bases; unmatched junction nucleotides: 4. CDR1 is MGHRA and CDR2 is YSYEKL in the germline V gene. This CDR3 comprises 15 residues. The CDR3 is CASSQGSGRVYEQYF. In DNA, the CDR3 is TGCGCCAGCAGCCAAGGCAGCGGGAGGGTGTACGAGCAGTACTTC.

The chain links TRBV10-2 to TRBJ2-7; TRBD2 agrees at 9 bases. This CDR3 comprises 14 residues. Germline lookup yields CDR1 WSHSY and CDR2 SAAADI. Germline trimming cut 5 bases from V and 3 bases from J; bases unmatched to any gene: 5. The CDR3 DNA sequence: TGCGCCAGCAGTCCGACTAGCGGATACTACGAGCAGTACTTC. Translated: CASSPTSGYYEQYF.

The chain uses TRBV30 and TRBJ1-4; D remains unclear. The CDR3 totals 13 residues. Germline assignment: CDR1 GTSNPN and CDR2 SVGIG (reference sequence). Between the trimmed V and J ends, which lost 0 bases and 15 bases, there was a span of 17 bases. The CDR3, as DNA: TGTGCCTGGAGTGTATCTGGCGGCCTGGCGGTGTTTTTT. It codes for CAWSVSGGLAVFF. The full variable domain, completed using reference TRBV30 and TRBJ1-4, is SQTIHQWPATLVQPVGSPLSLECTVEGTSNPNLYWYRQAAGRGLQLLFYSVGIGQISSEVPQNLSASRPQDRQFILSSKKLLLSDSGFYLCAWSVSGGLAVFFGSGTQLSVL.

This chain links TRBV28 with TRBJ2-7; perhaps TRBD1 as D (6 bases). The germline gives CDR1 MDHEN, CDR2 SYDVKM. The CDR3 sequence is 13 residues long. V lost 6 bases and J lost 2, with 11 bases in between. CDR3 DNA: TGTGCCAGCAGCACAGGGCTTCCCTACGAGCAGTACTTC. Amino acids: CASSTGLPYEQYF.

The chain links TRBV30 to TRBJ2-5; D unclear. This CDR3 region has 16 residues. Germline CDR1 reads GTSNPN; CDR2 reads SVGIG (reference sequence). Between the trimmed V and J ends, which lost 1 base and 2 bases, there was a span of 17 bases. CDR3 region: CAWSDQLKWGQETQYF. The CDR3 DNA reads TGTGCCTGGAGTGATCAGCTGAAGTGGGGTCAAGAGACCCAGTACTTC. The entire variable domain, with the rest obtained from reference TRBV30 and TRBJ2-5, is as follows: SQTIHQWPATLVQPVGSPLSLECTVEGTSNPNLYWYRQAAGRGLQLLFYSVGIGQISSEVPQNLSASRPQDRQFILSSKKLLLSDSGFYLCAWSDQLKWGQETQYFGPGTRLLVL.

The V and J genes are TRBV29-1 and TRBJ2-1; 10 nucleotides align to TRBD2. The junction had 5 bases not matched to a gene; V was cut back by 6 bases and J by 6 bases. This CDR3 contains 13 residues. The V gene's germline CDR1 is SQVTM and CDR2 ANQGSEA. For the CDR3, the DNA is TGCAGCGTCCTAGCGGGAGTAGCCAATGAGCAGTTCTTC. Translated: CSVLAGVANEQFF.

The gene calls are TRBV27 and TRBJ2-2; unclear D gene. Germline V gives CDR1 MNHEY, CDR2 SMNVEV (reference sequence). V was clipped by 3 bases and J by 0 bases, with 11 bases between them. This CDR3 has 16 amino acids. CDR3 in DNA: TGTGCCAGCAGTTTTGGGCATCCGACGAACACCGGGGAGCTGTTTTTT. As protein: CASSFGHPTNTGELFF.

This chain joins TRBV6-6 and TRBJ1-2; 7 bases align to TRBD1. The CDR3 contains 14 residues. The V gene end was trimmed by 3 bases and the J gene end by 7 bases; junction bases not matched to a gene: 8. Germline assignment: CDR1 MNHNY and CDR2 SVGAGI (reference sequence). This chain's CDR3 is CASSYWDSSSGYTF. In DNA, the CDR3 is TGTGCCAGCAGTTATTGGGACAGCTCTAGTGGCTACACCTTC.

The CDR3 nucleotides read TGTGCCAGCAGTTTATTCGGGGAGAGGGAAGCTTTCTTT. It is translated as CASSLFGEREAFF. The rearrangement links TRBV27 to TRBJ1-1; D gene ambiguous. The germline V gene has CDR1 MNHEY and CDR2 SMNVEV (reference sequence). The CDR3 extends over 13 amino acids. V dropped 1 base and J dropped 8 bases, with 11 bases sitting between them.

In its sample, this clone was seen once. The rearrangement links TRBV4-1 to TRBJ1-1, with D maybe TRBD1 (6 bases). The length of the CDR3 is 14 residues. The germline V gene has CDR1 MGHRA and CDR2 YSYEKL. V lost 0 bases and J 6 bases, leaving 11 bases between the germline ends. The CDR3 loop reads CASSQEPGAPEAFF. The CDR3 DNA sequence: TGCGCCAGCAGCCAAGAGCCGGGGGCGCCTGAAGCTTTCTTT.